This T cell receptor beta chain was captured in a study of neurological immune-mediated disorders. TCRdb reanalysed the 5' RACE reads using MiXCR and keeps one entry per CDR3 protein. This sample yields tens of thousands of distinct CDR3 sequences, of which about 16% are seen a single time; 4% to 5% belongs to the top ten. Time point meaning: technical triplicate 3. The CDR3 has 17 amino acids. CDR1 is MNHEY, CDR2 SVGEGT, per germline. J was trimmed by 5 bases and V by 4 bases; bases with no gene match: 14. This clonotype was detected ten times or more. This receptor was obtained from a female donor with HTLV-1-associated myelopathy (HAM/TSP). The rearrangement joins TRBV6-2 or TRBV6-3 to TRBJ1-5, with 7 positions matching TRBD1. Sequenced input: CD4+ T cells from blood. CDR3 loop: CASSSGQATWQDQPQHF. The CDR3 DNA reads as TGTGCCAGCAGTTCTGGACAGGCGACATGGCAGGATCAGCCCCAGCATTTT.